Below are 10 T cell receptor beta chains sequenced from a single sample in a study of regulatory T cells in long-lasting Graves disease (dated by TCRdb to about 2021). The sample's time point label is to be understood as: newly diagnosed GD, antithyroid drugs for less than 3 months. For both TCR sequencing and RNA sequencing, RNA was extracted from PBMCs using TRIzol. Library method: multiplex PCR. For sequencing, an Illumina HiSeq 4000 was employed. iRepertoire HTBI primers and Arm-PCR amplification of CDR3 regions were used to construct TCR beta libraries. TCRdb reprocessed the public reads (quality trimming at Q25 with fastp, clone calling with MiXCR) and kept in-frame beta chains. Here each entry gathers all rows of one CDR3 protein and keeps the most common genes and DNA. This sample holds approximately 540,000 distinct CDR3 sequences; more than 10% were observed only once. Of the sample, around 10% falls within the top ten clones.

These data also featured in a second study, about T cells in Graves' hyperthyroidism and ophthalmopathy.

Sequences were derived from peripheral blood mononuclear cells (PBMCs), sampled at new diagnosis, from a patient treated with antithyroid drugs. These receptors all stem from a young woman with Graves disease. Donor details come from another sample of the same person, matched by shared clones.

This clonotype appeared many times. The chain recombines TRBV12-3 or TRBV12-4 with TRBJ2-3; D gene uncertain. The V gene lost 3 bases and the J gene lost 6 bases, with 10 bases spanning the gap. There are 13 residues in the CDR3. CDR3 protein: CASSFMSSDTQYF. The CDR3 bases are TGTGCCAGCAGTTTTATGTCTTCGGATACGCAGTATTTT.

Many counts were recorded for this clonotype. The chain carries TRBV7-8 and TRBJ2-7; 13 nucleotides agree with TRBD2. There are 16 residues in the CDR3. With V trimmed by 4 bases and J by 2 bases, 5 bases remained unmatched. Germline assignment: CDR1 SGHVS and CDR2 FQNEAQ. CDR3 in amino acids: CASSYGLAGETYEQYF. The CDR3, as DNA: TGTGCCAGCAGCTACGGACTAGCGGGAGAGACCTACGAGCAGTACTTC.

There are many counts of this clonotype. The rearrangement joins TRBV11-2 to TRBJ2-7; 9 bases line up with TRBD1. The CDR3 runs 16 residues. V trimming: 4 bases; J trimming: 8 bases; junction bases outside the gene matches: 15. In germline, CDR1 is SGHAT, CDR2 FQNNGV. The CDR3: CASSSVRGQGVGKQYF. In DNA, the CDR3 is TGTGCCAGCAGCTCCGTAAGGGGACAGGGAGTAGGAAAGCAGTACTTC.

V is TRBV20-1 and J is TRBJ1-6, with 9 bases lining up with TRBD1. Germline trimming cut 1 base from V and 0 bases from J; bases unmatched to any gene: 16. Germline V gives CDR1 DFQATT, CDR2 SNEGSKA (reference sequence). This CDR3 is built from 21 residues. CDR3 in DNA: TGCAGTGCTAGAGGGGAAGGGACAGGGTTCATTAGGAGCTCCTATAATTCACCCCTCCACTTT. It is translated as CSARGEGTGFIRSSYNSPLHF.

V usage is TRBV7-9 and J usage is TRBJ1-6, with 9 positions matching TRBD1. This CDR3 contains 15 residues. With 5 bases clipped from V and 8 bases from J, the junction kept 7 bases outside the gene matches. Germline CDR1 is SEHNR and CDR2 is FQNEAQ (reference sequence). The CDR3 nucleotides read TGTGCCAGCAGCCCGCCGGGACAGGGATATTCACCCCTCCACTTT. Its protein is CASSPPGQGYSPLHF. The full variable domain, its missing parts supplied by reference TRBV7-9 and TRBJ1-6, is DTGVSQNPRHKITKRGQNVTFRCDPISEHNRLYWYRQTLGQGPEFLTYFQNEAQLEKSRLLSDRFSAERPKGSFSTLEIQRTEQGDSAMYLCASSPPGQGYSPLHFGNGTRLTVT.

The CDR3 DNA reads as TGCAGTGCTGAGTACAATGAGCAGTACTTC. It translates to CSAEYNEQYF. This chain joins TRBV20-1 and TRBJ2-7; no reliable D call. Deletions cut 5 bases from V and 7 bases from J, with 9 bases between. CDR1 and CDR2 from the germline V gene are DFQATT and SNEGSKA (reference sequence). The CDR3 runs 10 residues.

This clonotype was seen many times. V gene TRBV2 combines with J gene TRBJ2-7; no clear D. CDR1 and CDR2 from the germline V gene are SNHLY and FYNNEI. There are 13 residues in the CDR3. Deletions cut 6 bases from V and 7 bases from J, with 16 bases between. CDR3 in amino acids: CASSASGGLEQYF. The CDR3 DNA sequence: TGTGCCAGCAGCGCCTCGGGTGGGTTAGAGCAGTACTTC.

This clonotype was seen at least ten times. The CDR3 DNA is TGTGCCAGCAGCCCGAGGGGGGGATCGGGGTCTGGGGCCAACGTCCTGACTTTC. It encodes CASSPRGGSGSGANVLTF. The chain combines TRBV27 with TRBJ2-6, with D tentatively TRBD2 (7 bases). Germline V lookup: CDR1 MNHEY, CDR2 SMNVEV (reference sequence). The V end was cut by 6 bases, the J end by 1 base, with 19 bases between. CDR3 size: 18 residues.

The chain links TRBV6-2 or TRBV6-3 to TRBJ2-1, with D tentatively TRBD1 (7 bases). Looked up from germline, CDR1 is MNHEY and CDR2 is SVGEGT. Trimming left V 8 bases short and J 8 bases short, with 25 bases between. CDR3 length: 16 residues. CDR3 in amino acids: CASQGEAGRLVDEQFF. The CDR3, as DNA: TGTGCCAGCCAGGGGGAGGCCGGTAGGCTTGTGGATGAGCAGTTCTTC.

This chain connects TRBV4-2 to TRBJ2-7; 14 bases map to TRBD2. This CDR3 has 16 residues. V was clipped by 4 bases and J by 2 bases; unmatched bases: 4. The germline V gene has CDR1 LGHNA and CDR2 YNFKEQ. CDR3 DNA sequence: TGTGCCAGCAGCCCCCGACTAGCGGGAGGGACCTACGAGCAGTACTTC. It is translated as CASSPRLAGGTYEQYF.